This T cell receptor (beta chain) is drawn from a study of OX40 agonist ivuxolimab in advanced cancers. Study-wide findings and caveats: Antigen specificity of clonally expanded peripheral T cells was not established. Expansion of clones was among the lowest in partial responders at 0.1-3.0 mg/kg.

V was clipped by 1 base and J by 7 bases, with 8 bases between them. The CDR3 covers 13 residues. CDR1 is MGHRA and CDR2 is YSYEKL in the germline V gene. Individuals having autoimmune disease history or systemic immunosuppression were not enrolled. Concerning this clone itself: Its specificity is unknown.

Only in-frame clones appear in the TCRdb table, and some are missing; sequencing was by immunoSEQ multiplex PCR. The table shows roughly 24,000 clones, with about 85% occurring only once. The TCR was taken from an adult with an advanced solid tumor such as melanoma, head and neck, liver or kidney cancer. This material consisted of CD4+ or CD8+ T cells sorted from blood, taken in a trial of the OX40 agonist ivuxolimab. The chain carries TRBV4-1 and TRBJ2-1; the D gene could be TRBD1 or TRBD2 (5 bases each). The CDR3: CASSQGWGNEQFF. The CDR3 DNA is TGCGCCAGCAGCCAAGGATGGGGGAATGAGCAGTTCTTC.